The 11 T cell receptor beta chains given below trace back to one sample, sequenced in a study of blood T cells in healthy people across ages. It was with a sample-barcoded 5' primer and a J-beta primer mix that a second PCR of roughly 6 to 12 cycles was run. TCRdb used MiXCR to reprocess the 5' RACE reads, holding one entry per CDR3 protein. The data hold 600,000 to 650,000 distinct CDR3 sequences, with roughly 58% observed a single time. Source material: blood. These receptor sequences come from a man between 60 and 75 years old in good health.

The rearrangement joins TRBV10-3 to TRBJ1-5, with D possibly being TRBD1 (5 bases). The germline V gene encodes CDR1 ENHRY and CDR2 SYGVKD. The CDR3 is made up of 14 amino acids. Trimming pared 2 bases from V and 4 bases from J, leaving 9 bases between. CDR3: CAISEQGWNQPQHF. In nucleotides, the CDR3 is TGTGCCATCAGTGAGCAGGGTTGGAATCAGCCCCAGCATTTT.

The rearrangement uses TRBV20-1 and TRBJ2-3; TRBD1 matches at 8 bases. The CDR3 length is 14 residues. Per the germline V gene, CDR1 is DFQATT and CDR2 is SNEGSKA (reference sequence). V was pared by 7 bases and J by 0 bases, with 6 bases of the junction left unmatched. The CDR3 spells CSVTGGYSTDTQYF. The CDR3 DNA is TGCAGTGTTACAGGGGGTTATAGCACAGATACGCAGTATTTT.

V and J are TRBV28 and TRBJ2-3; 8 bases agree with TRBD2. Unmatched junction bases numbered 8, after V lost 4 bases and J lost 5 bases. Looked up from germline, CDR1 is MDHEN and CDR2 is SYDVKM. This CDR3 is 15 amino acids long. The chain's CDR3 is CASSSPGLAEDTQYF. The CDR3 region has the DNA TGTGCCAGCAGTTCGCCCGGACTAGCCGAAGATACGCAGTATTTT.

This clonotype was seen just once. The gene calls are TRBV10-3 and TRBJ2-3, with D maybe TRBD2 (6 bases). Trimming removed 3 bases at V and 1 base at J, with 8 bases between. The CDR3 loop spans 14 amino acids. CDR1 is ENHRY and CDR2 is SYGVKD in the germline V gene. This CDR3 is CAISDSSGTDTQYF. In nucleotides, the CDR3 is TGTGCCATCAGTGACTCTAGCGGCACAGATACGCAGTATTTT.

The chain has TRBV5-1 and TRBJ2-4; D possibly corresponds to TRBD2 (5 bases). The ends were cut back, 4 bases at V and 5 bases at J, with 10 bases in the middle. The CDR3 length is 13 residues. The germline V gene encodes CDR1 SGHRS and CDR2 YFSETQ. The CDR3 spells CASSAGGQNIQYF. CDR3 DNA sequence: TGCGCCAGCAGCGCCGGAGGCCAAAACATTCAGTACTTC.

The genes are TRBV28 and TRBJ1-2; D is possibly TRBD1 (5 bases). The CDR3 spans 14 residues. Germline V gene data show CDR1 as MDHEN and CDR2 as SYDVKM. Trimming cost V 5 bases and J 8 bases, with 18 bases left between them. In DNA, the CDR3 is TGTGCCAGCAGTACCACCCAGGGACTCTGGGGCTACACCTTC. Its translation is CASSTTQGLWGYTF.

The J gene is TRBJ1-2, the V gene TRBV2; D unresolved. Germline V lookup: CDR1 SNHLY, CDR2 FYNNEI. Trimming took 6 bases from V and 0 from J, leaving 5 bases between them. The CDR3 is 12 amino acids. The CDR3 DNA follows: TGTGCCAGCAGGGGTCCTAACTATGGCTACACCTTC. Translated, it gives CASRGPNYGYTF.

The chain carries TRBV4-2 and TRBJ2-4, with 7 positions matching TRBD2. The CDR3 covers 16 residues. CDR1 LGHNA and CDR2 YNFKEQ come from the germline V gene. The V gene end was trimmed by 1 base and the J gene end by 4 bases; junction bases not matched to a gene: 7. The CDR3 reads CASSQAGSGLKNIQYF. CDR3 DNA: TGTGCCAGCAGCCAAGCGGGTAGCGGGTTAAAAAACATTCAGTACTTC.

The V gene is TRBV5-1, the J gene TRBJ2-5; D remains unclear. The germline V gene has CDR1 SGHRS and CDR2 YFSETQ. There are 15 residues in the CDR3. V was cut by 0 bases and J by 0 bases, with 9 bases left in between. CDR3 in amino acids: CASSLGSEYQETQYF. DNA for the CDR3: TGCGCCAGCAGCTTGGGGTCAGAGTACCAAGAGACCCAGTACTTC.

With respect to this clonotype: A much larger clone is a single base away; this may be a read error. The chain is built from TRBV13 and TRBJ2-2; D not resolved. The CDR3 length is 16 residues. Germline V gene data show CDR1 as PRHDT and CDR2 as FYEKMQ (reference sequence). The ends were cut back, 1 base at V and 2 bases at J, with 11 bases in the middle. CDR3 DNA: TGTGCCAGCAGCTTAGATACAGTGCCAAACACCGGGGAGCTGTTTTTT. Protein: CASSLDTVPNTGELFF. The complete variable domain, with remaining parts taken from reference TRBV13 and TRBJ2-2, reads AAGVIQSPRHLIKEKRETATLKCYPIPRHDTVYWYQQGPGQDPQFLISFYEKMQSDKGSIPDRFSAQQFSDYHSELNMSSLELGDSALYFCASSLDTVPNTGELFFGEGSRLTVL.

The table lists this clonotype with a few counts. V gene TRBV20-1 combines with J gene TRBJ2-5; TRBD2 aligns across 12 bases. This CDR3 is 17 amino acids long. Germline V gene lookup returns CDR1 DFQATT and CDR2 SNEGSKA (reference sequence). J gave up 5 bases and V 5 bases, and 15 bases lay outside the gene matches. The CDR3 bases are TGCAGTGCTCGACCCGGACTAGCGGGATTCTACCGGGAGACCCAGTACTTC. It specifies CSARPGLAGFYRETQYF.